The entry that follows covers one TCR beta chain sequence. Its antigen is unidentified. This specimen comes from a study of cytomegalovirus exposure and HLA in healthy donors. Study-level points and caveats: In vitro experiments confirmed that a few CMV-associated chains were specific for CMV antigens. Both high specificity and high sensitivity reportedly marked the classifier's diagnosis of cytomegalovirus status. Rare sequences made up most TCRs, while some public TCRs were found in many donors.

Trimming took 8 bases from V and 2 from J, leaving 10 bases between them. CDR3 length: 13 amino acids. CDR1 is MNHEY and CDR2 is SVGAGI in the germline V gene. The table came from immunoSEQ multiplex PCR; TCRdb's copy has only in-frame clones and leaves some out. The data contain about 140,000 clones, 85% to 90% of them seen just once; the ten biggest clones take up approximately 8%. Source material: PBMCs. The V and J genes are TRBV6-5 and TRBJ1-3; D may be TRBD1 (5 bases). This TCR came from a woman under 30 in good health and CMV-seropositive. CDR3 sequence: CASCSGAGNTIYF. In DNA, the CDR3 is TGTGCCAGCTGCTCGGGGGCTGGAAACACCATATATTTT.